What follows are 7 T cell receptor beta chains derived from one specimen sequenced in a study of T cell repertoires in cytomegalovirus infection (dated by TCRdb to between 2019 and 2020). This specimen's treatment or condition label, per the study, means: in vitro stimulation with specific CMV peptide epitopes to enrich CMV-specific T cells. The data were produced on an Illumina HiSeq 1500. Starting from the raw public reads, TCRdb applied fastp trimming at Q25, assembled clones with MiXCR and retained in-frame beta chains. CDR3 protein sequences are deduplicated, and each keeps its most common genes and DNA. Counted in this sample were 150,000 or so distinct CDR3 sequences; 20% to 25% of them appeared once. The ten most abundant clones make up 25% of the sample. No antigen is known for these receptors. The specimen was CD8+ T cells from cultured PBMCs, collected from culture after CMV antigen stimulation. Receptors were obtained from a human donor in good health (CMV status not recorded). Some clones in this sample may be carry-over from other donors' samples.

The chain joins TRBV6-6 to TRBJ2-3; D gene ambiguous. The germline gives CDR1 MNHNY, CDR2 SVGAGI (reference sequence). Trimming pared 10 bases from V and 5 bases from J, leaving 13 bases between. This CDR3 has 12 residues. The CDR3, as DNA: TGTGCCATCAGACCCCGACAAGATACGCAGTATTTT. Translation: CAIRPRQDTQYF.

The J gene is TRBJ2-5, the V gene TRBV7-2; weak D call: TRBD1 (5 bases). Germline V gene sequence: CDR1 SGHTA, CDR2 FQGNSA. V was pared by 2 bases and J by 2 bases, with 15 bases between. This CDR3 is 16 amino acids long. The CDR3 here is CASSLRGFAMQETQYF. For the CDR3, the DNA is TGTGCCAGCAGCTTAAGGGGCTTTGCGATGCAAGAGACCCAGTACTTC.

The chain carries TRBV5-4 and TRBJ1-2; D is undetermined. The V gene lost 5 bases and the J gene lost 4 bases, with 21 bases spanning the gap. Germline loops: CDR1 SGHNT, CDR2 YYREEE (reference sequence). CDR3 size: 16 residues. CDR3: CASSSATDKLIYGYTF. CDR3 sequence (DNA): TGTGCCAGCAGTTCGGCTACAGACAAACTAATCTATGGCTACACCTTC.

As DNA, the CDR3 is TGTGCCAGCAGCCGAGAACTAGCGGGGGGGAATGAGCAGTTCTTC. This sequence encodes CASSRELAGGNEQFF. The V gene is TRBV11-2, the J gene TRBJ2-1; 13 bases agree with TRBD2. CDR3 length: 15 amino acids. Per germline, CDR1 SGHAT and CDR2 FQNNGV. J lost 7 bases, V lost 5 bases, and 5 bases had no gene match.

This clonotype has a count of ten or more. The junction departs from germline at one end; a sequencing error may be responsible. This sequence joins TRBV2 and TRBJ2-5, with D perhaps matching TRBD1 (6 bases). Germline V CDR1 and CDR2: SNHLY, FYNNEI. The CDR3 extends over 14 amino acids. The CDR3 sequence: CASREGQYQETQYF. CDR3 in DNA: TGTGCCAGCAGGGAAGGACAGTACCAAGAGACCCAGTACTTC. Full variable domain (missing parts from reference TRBV2 and TRBJ2-5): EPEVTQTPSHQVTQMGQEVILRCVPISNHLYFYWYRQILGQKVEFLVSFYNNEISEKSEIFDDQFSVERPDGSNFTLKIRSTKLEDSAMYFCASREGQYQETQYFGPGTRLLVL.

This chain links TRBV6-8 with TRBJ2-1; maybe TRBD2 (5 bases). From germline, CDR1 is MNHGY and CDR2 SAAAGT. V shed 5 bases and J shed 10 bases, with 12 bases lying between them. The CDR3 extends over 12 amino acids. CDR3: CASSDWTGEQFF. The CDR3 DNA sequence: TGTGCCAGCAGTGACTGGACGGGAGAGCAGTTCTTC.

V gene TRBV7-4 combines with J gene TRBJ1-1, with 11 bases that match TRBD1. The length of the CDR3 is 15 residues. J gave up 5 bases and V 4 bases, and 6 bases lay outside the gene matches. CDR1 and CDR2 (germline): SGHVT, SQSDAQ. CDR3: CASSSQDRGRTEAFF. CDR3 nucleotide sequence: TGTGCCAGCAGCTCTCAGGACAGGGGGCGGACTGAAGCTTTCTTT. Supplemented by reference TRBV7-4 and TRBJ1-1, the full variable domain reads GAGVSQSPRYKVAKRGRDVALRCDSISGHVTLYWYRQTLGQGSEVLTYSQSDAQRDKSGRPSGRFSAERPERSVSTLKIQRTEQGDSAVYLCASSSQDRGRTEAFFGQGTRLTVV.